The 17 T cell receptor beta chains presented below share a single source sample, sequenced in a study of blood T cell repertoires in COVID-19. Produced via immunoSEQ multiplex PCR; TCRdb's table is partial and in-frame only. The sample holds under 450,000 clones, more than 85% seen once. The sample consisted of PBMCs or T cells enriched from blood (not recorded which). These receptors came from a woman between 40 and 55 years old who had been exposed to COVID-19.

The chain is built from TRBV5-1 and TRBJ2-7; 10 nucleotides match TRBD1. The CDR3 runs 15 residues. CDR1 is SGHRS and CDR2 is YFSETQ in the germline V gene. The trim removed 4 bases at V and 5 bases at J, leaving 9 bases unmatched. The CDR3 region has the DNA TGCGCCAGCAGCGCCTCCGGGACAGGGGATCACGAGCAGTACTTC. Translated: CASSASGTGDHEQYF.

This clone appeared a few times. The chain links TRBV7-9 to TRBJ1-2; D remains unclear. The V and J ends lost 5 bases and 4 bases respectively, with 14 bases between them. Germline V gene lookup returns CDR1 SEHNR and CDR2 FQNEAQ (reference sequence). The CDR3 runs 14 residues. Here the CDR3 DNA reads TGTGCCAGCAGCATCGCGGGGTCCTCCTATGGCTACACCTTC. Its protein product is CASSIAGSSYGYTF.

This sequence joins TRBV10-3 and TRBJ1-4; 9 nucleotides agree with TRBD1. Trimming removed 4 bases from V and 10 bases from J; junction bases left unmatched: 10. The CDR3 consists of 15 residues. Per the germline V gene, CDR1 is ENHRY and CDR2 is SYGVKD. Here the CDR3 reads CAISGTGGDTRKLFF. The CDR3 nucleotides are TGTGCCATCAGTGGCACAGGGGGCGATACACGAAAACTGTTTTTT.

The gene calls are TRBV7-6 and TRBJ2-1, with D perhaps TRBD1 (6 bases). The length of the CDR3 is 15 residues. V lost 3 bases and J lost 2, with 11 bases in between. CDR1 and CDR2 from the germline V gene are SGHVS and FNYEAQ. In DNA form, the CDR3 reads TGTGCCAGCAGCTTGTGGACAGAGACCTACAATGAGCAGTTCTTC. It codes for CASSLWTETYNEQFF.

The rearrangement links TRBV10-1 to TRBJ1-5, with a weak D call TRBD1 (6 bases). The CDR3 runs 13 residues. CDR1 is WNHNN and CDR2 is SYGVQD in the germline V gene (reference sequence). The germline V and J ends were trimmed by 11 bases and 6 bases, with 17 bases remaining between them. The CDR3 reads CASAQGIGQPQHF. The CDR3 DNA reads TGCGCCTCCGCCCAGGGGATCGGTCAGCCCCAGCATTTT.

The V call is TRBV7-9, the J call TRBJ2-3; TRBD2 agrees at 12 bases. This CDR3 region has 16 residues. Germline lookup yields CDR1 SEHNR and CDR2 FQNEAQ (reference sequence). Trimming at V came to 3 bases and at J to 3 bases, leaving 4 bases not matched to a gene. The CDR3 reads CASSFLAGGLTDTQYF. CDR3 DNA sequence: TGTGCCAGCAGCTTCCTAGCGGGGGGGCTAACAGATACGCAGTATTTT.

The chain links TRBV12-5 to TRBJ1-1, with D uncertain. V gave up 5 bases and J gave up 5 bases, with 12 bases separating them. CDR1 is LGHNT, CDR2 FRNRAP, per germline. The CDR3 loop spans 13 amino acids. The CDR3 is CASGIGGRTEAFF. In DNA form, the CDR3 reads TGTGCTAGTGGTATCGGAGGGCGGACTGAAGCTTTCTTT.

This clone was found once. The chain recombines TRBV25-1 with TRBJ2-3, with 12 bases fitting TRBD2. There are 16 residues in the CDR3. Germline CDR1 is MGHDK and CDR2 is SYGVNS. V trimming: 5 bases; J trimming: 3 bases; junction bases outside the gene matches: 6. The CDR3 nucleotides read TGTGCCAGCAGTCCTATGACTAGCGGGGGTACAGATACGCAGTATTTT. Its translation is CASSPMTSGGTDTQYF.

V and J are TRBV9 and TRBJ1-2; 7 nucleotides align to TRBD1. The V segment lost 4 bases and the J segment 3 bases; nucleotides outside the gene matches: 6. Germline V lookup: CDR1 SGDLS, CDR2 YYNGEE. This CDR3 spans 14 amino acids. The DNA of the CDR3 is TGTGCCAGCAGCCGGGCCCAGGGGGACTATGGCTACACCTTC. Its translation: CASSRAQGDYGYTF.

This clone was counted a single time. This rearrangement joins TRBV27 to TRBJ2-7; 8 bases align to TRBD1. The CDR3 loop spans 15 amino acids. J gave up 3 bases and V 1 base, and 5 bases lay outside the gene matches. CDR1 is MNHEY, CDR2 SMNVEV, per germline (reference sequence). As DNA, the CDR3 is TGTGCCAGCAGTTTATTGGGGACAGGTATCTACGAGCAGTACTTC. Encoded protein: CASSLLGTGIYEQYF.

This sequence joins TRBV3-1 (or the pseudogene TRBV3-2) and TRBJ1-1; 7 bases are shared with TRBD1. V lost 7 bases to trimming and J lost 2 bases; unmatched junction nucleotides: 7. Germline values: CDR1 LGHDT, CDR2 YNNKEL (reference sequence). The CDR3 is 14 residues long. CDR3 bases: TGTGCCAGCACCCTGAGGGGGCAAAACACTGAAGCTTTCTTT. The encoded protein is CASTLRGQNTEAFF.

The J gene is TRBJ1-5, the V gene TRBV2; D is perhaps TRBD1 (5 bases). The germline gives CDR1 SNHLY, CDR2 FYNNEI. Trimming cost V 4 bases and J 7 bases, with 14 bases left between them. CDR3 length: 14 residues. The CDR3 DNA follows: TGTGCCAGCAGTGCAACAGGTGAAGGACAGCCCCAGCATTTT. It translates to CASSATGEGQPQHF.

The chain couples TRBV9 to TRBJ1-2, with D perhaps matching TRBD1 (6 bases). CDR1 is SGDLS, CDR2 YYNGEE, per germline. The CDR3 runs 15 residues. The V end was cut by 9 bases, the J end by 0 bases, with 18 bases between. In DNA form, the CDR3 reads TGTGCCAACCCGACAGGTCCTGCTTCTAACTATGGCTACACCTTC. Translated, it gives CANPTGPASNYGYTF.

This chain uses TRBV7-2 with TRBJ2-5; 7 positions match TRBD1. Germline CDR1 is SGHTA and CDR2 is FQGNSA. Losses at the gene ends were 2 bases for V and 5 bases for J; bases not matched to a gene: 2. The CDR3 has 13 residues. The CDR3 spells CASSLRGRETQYF. In nucleotides, the CDR3 is TGTGCCAGCAGCTTAAGGGGGCGGGAGACCCAGTACTTC.

The chain uses TRBV9 and TRBJ1-3; 8 bases fit TRBD1. The germline V gene encodes CDR1 SGDLS and CDR2 YYNGEE. This CDR3 has 16 residues. The junction had 12 bases not matched to a gene; V was cut back by 2 bases and J by 8 bases. This chain's CDR3 is CASSVDGQGGWDTIYF. The CDR3 DNA follows: TGTGCCAGCAGCGTTGATGGACAGGGAGGCTGGGACACCATATATTTT.

The rearrangement uses TRBV4-3 and TRBJ2-3, with D perhaps matching TRBD2 (6 bases). The germline V and J ends were trimmed by 0 bases and 0 bases, with 13 bases remaining between them. The CDR3 runs to 17 residues. Germline V gives CDR1 LGHNA, CDR2 YSLEER. The CDR3 sequence is CASSQERSGSSTDTQYF. The DNA of the CDR3 is TGCGCCAGCAGCCAAGAGCGCAGCGGGTCTAGCACAGATACGCAGTATTTT.

This clone was recorded once. This chain joins TRBV3-1 (or the pseudogene TRBV3-2) and TRBJ2-1; TRBD2 matches 8 bases. CDR1 is LGHDT, CDR2 YNNKEL, per germline (reference sequence). This CDR3 is built from 13 residues. V shed 0 bases and J 16 bases; nucleotides not matched to a gene: 8. The CDR3 coding sequence is TGTGCCAGCAGCCAAGAGGGGCGGGGGGAGAAATTCTTC. Encoded protein: CASSQEGRGEKFF.